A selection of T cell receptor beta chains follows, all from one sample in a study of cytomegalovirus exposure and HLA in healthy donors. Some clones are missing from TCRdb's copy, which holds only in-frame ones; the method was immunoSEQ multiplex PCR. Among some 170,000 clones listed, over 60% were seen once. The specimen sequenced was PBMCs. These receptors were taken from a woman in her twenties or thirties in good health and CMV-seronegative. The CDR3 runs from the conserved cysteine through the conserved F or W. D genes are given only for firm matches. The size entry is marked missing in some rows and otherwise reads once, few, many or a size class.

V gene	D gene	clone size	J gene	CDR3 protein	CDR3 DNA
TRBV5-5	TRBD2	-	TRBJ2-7	CASSSPRATGGSYEQYF	TGTGCCAGCAGCTCCCCCCGGGCGACGGGAGGCTCCTACGAGCAGTACTTC
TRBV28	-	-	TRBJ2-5	CASSYTHREETQYF	TGTGCCAGCAGTTACACTCACAGGGAAGAGACCCAGTACTTC
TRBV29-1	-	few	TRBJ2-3	CSAPRGAGLTDTQYF	TGCAGCGCCCCCCGGGGGGCAGGGCTCACAGATACGCAGTATTTT
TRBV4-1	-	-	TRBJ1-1	CASSQGGGRYAEAFF	TGCGCCAGCAGCCAAGGTGGGGGGAGGTACGCTGAAGCTTTCTTT
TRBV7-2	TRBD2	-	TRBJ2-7	CASSGLAGDEQYF	TGTGCCAGCAGCGGACTAGCGGGAGACGAGCAGTACTTC
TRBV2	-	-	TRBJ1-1	CASIGGGAGTEAFF	TGTGCCAGCATTGGCGGGGGCGCGGGCACTGAAGCTTTCTTT
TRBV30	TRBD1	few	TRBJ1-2	CAWTLDRDYGYTF	TGTGCCTGGACCCTGGACAGGGACTATGGCTACACCTTC
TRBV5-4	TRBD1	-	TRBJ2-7	CASSAGQGAYEQYF	TGTGCCAGCAGCGCGGGACAGGGGGCTTACGAGCAGTACTTC
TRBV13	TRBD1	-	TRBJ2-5	CASSPGTGVTDQETQYF	TGTGCCAGCAGTCCCGGGACAGGGGTTACCGACCAAGAGACCCAGTACTTC
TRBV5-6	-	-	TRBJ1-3	CASSQGQARRTTIYF	TGTGCCAGCAGCCAGGGTCAGGCCCGCCGAACCACCATATATTTT
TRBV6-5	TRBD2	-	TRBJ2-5	CASSWAGGAETQYF	TGTGCCAGCAGTTGGGCGGGAGGGGCAGAGACCCAGTACTTC
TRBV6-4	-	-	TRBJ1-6	CASSDSTTGNSPLHF	TGTGCCAGCAGTGACTCGACGACGGGTAATTCACCCCTCCACTTT
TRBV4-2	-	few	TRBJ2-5	CASSQFEQETQYF	TGTGCCAGCAGCCAATTTGAGCAAGAGACCCAGTACTTC
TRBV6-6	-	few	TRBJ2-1	CASSYSFLVGNEQFF	TGTGCCAGCAGTTACTCGTTTCTAGTTGGCAATGAGCAGTTCTTC
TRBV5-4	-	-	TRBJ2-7	CASSSTGKNEQYF	TGTGCCAGCAGCTCGACCGGGAAAAACGAGCAGTACTTC
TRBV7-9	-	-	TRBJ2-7	CASSFPGGEQYF	TGTGCCAGCAGCTTCCCTGGGGGCGAGCAGTACTTC
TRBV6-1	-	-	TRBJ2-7	CASSEVQGTYEQYF	TGTGCCAGCAGTGAAGTACAGGGTACCTACGAGCAGTACTTC
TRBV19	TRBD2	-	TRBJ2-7	CASSGGTSGRSYEQYF	TGTGCCAGTAGTGGGGGGACTAGCGGGAGATCGTACGAGCAGTACTTC
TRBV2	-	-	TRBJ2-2	CASRTEPNTGELFF	TGTGCCAGCAGGACAGAACCCAACACCGGGGAGCTGTTTTTT
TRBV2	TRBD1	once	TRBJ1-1	CASGDRGRITEAFF	TGTGCCAGCGGAGACAGGGGGCGCATCACTGAAGCTTTCTTT
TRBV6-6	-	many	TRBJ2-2	CASRDRDTGELFF	TGTGCCAGCAGAGACAGAGACACCGGGGAGCTGTTTTTT
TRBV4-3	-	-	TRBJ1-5	CASSQDMLPGNQPQHF	TGCGCCAGCAGCCAAGATATGCTCCCAGGGAATCAGCCCCAGCATTTT
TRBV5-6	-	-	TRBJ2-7	CASSSGLGAGRLPYEQYF	TGTGCCAGCAGCTCGGGCCTGGGGGCAGGACGCCTTCCCTACGAGCAGTACTTC
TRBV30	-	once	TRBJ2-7	CAWGGEYEQYF	TGTGCCTGGGGAGGAGAGTACGAGCAGTACTTC
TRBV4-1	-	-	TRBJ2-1	CASSHVAITYNEQFF	TGCGCCAGCAGCCACGTAGCGATTACCTACAATGAGCAGTTCTTC
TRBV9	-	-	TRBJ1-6	CASSVRARTDDSPLHF	TGTGCCAGCAGCGTTCGAGCCAGGACTGACGATTCACCCCTCCACTTT
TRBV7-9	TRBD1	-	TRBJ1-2	CASSSRDRGEFGYTF	TGTGCCAGCAGCAGCCGGGACAGGGGGGAGTTCGGCTACACCTTC
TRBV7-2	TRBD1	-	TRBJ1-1	CASSPSALQGGDTEAFF	TGTGCCAGCAGCCCCTCCGCGCTACAGGGGGGGGACACTGAAGCTTTCTTT
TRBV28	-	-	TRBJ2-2	CASSLTAGRGIGELFF	TGTGCCAGCAGTTTAACGGCAGGGAGGGGGATCGGGGAGCTGTTTTTT
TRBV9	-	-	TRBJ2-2	CASSVDALTGELFF	TGTGCCAGCAGCGTAGACGCACTCACCGGGGAGCTGTTTTTT
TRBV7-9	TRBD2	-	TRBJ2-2	CASSLGLAGGYTGELFF	TGTGCCAGCAGCTTGGGCCTAGCGGGGGGATACACCGGGGAGCTGTTTTTT
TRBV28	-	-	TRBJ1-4	CASNNNEKLFF	TGTGCCAGCAACAATAATGAAAAACTGTTTTTT
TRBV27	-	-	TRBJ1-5	CASSLLRTVNQPQHF	TGTGCCAGCAGTTTATTGCGGACTGTCAATCAGCCCCAGCATTTT
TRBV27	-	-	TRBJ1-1	CASSYLGTEAFF	TGTGCCAGCAGTTACCTAGGAACTGAAGCTTTCTTT
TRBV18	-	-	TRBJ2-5	CASSRRTAQETQYF	TGTGCCAGCTCCCGCCGGACAGCTCAAGAGACCCAGTACTTC
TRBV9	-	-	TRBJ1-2	CASSVAGNMGYTF	TGTGCCAGCAGCGTAGCAGGCAACATGGGCTACACCTTC
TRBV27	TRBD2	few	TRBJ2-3	CASHTRRGLAGGPGGSTDTQYF	TGTGCCAGCCATACCAGGAGGGGACTAGCGGGAGGGCCGGGGGGAAGCACAGATACGCAGTATTTT
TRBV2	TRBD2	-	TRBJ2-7	CASSEMGLAGYEQYF	TGTGCCAGCAGTGAAATGGGACTAGCGGGCTACGAGCAGTACTTC
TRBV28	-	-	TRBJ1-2	CASSLAGDGYTF	TGTGCCAGCAGTTTGGCAGGGGATGGCTACACCTTC
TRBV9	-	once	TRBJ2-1	CASSPTGSSYNEQFF	TGTGCCAGCAGCCCAACAGGGAGCTCCTACAATGAGCAGTTCTTC
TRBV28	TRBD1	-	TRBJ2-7	CASSPPGQGREQYF	TGTGCCAGCAGTCCACCGGGACAGGGTAGGGAGCAGTACTTC
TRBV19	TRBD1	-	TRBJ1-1	CASRGRDRGYGTEAFF	TGTGCCAGTAGGGGACGGGACAGGGGTTATGGCACTGAAGCTTTCTTT
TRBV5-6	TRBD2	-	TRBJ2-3	CASSSENSGGRTDTQYF	TGTGCCAGCAGCTCCGAGAATAGCGGGGGCAGAACAGATACGCAGTATTTT
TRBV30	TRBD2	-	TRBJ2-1	CAWSLAGGGANEQFF	TGTGCCTGGAGTCTAGCGGGAGGGGGGGCCAATGAGCAGTTCTTC
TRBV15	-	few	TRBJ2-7	CATSRGGRISVREQYF	TGTGCCACCAGCAGAGGCGGGCGGATCTCAGTTCGCGAGCAGTACTTC
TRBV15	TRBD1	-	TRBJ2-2	CATRKTGDAGELFF	TGTGCCACCAGAAAGACAGGGGATGCCGGGGAGCTGTTTTTT
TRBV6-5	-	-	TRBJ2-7	CASSYSMGAGAREQYF	TGTGCCAGCAGTTACTCGATGGGGGCGGGGGCTAGGGAGCAGTACTTC
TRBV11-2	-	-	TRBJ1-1	CAFESLRNTEAFF	TGTGCCTTTGAGAGCCTGAGGAACACTGAAGCTTTCTTT
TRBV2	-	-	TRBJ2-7	CASSPQGHYEQYF	TGTGCCAGCAGTCCACAGGGACACTACGAGCAGTACTTC
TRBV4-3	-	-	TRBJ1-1	CASSLLRQGSTEAFF	TGCGCCAGCAGCCTCCTCCGCCAGGGGAGCACTGAAGCTTTCTTT
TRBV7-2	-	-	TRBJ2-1	CASSLDWGRSEQFF	TGTGCCAGCAGCTTAGATTGGGGCCGAAGTGAGCAGTTCTTC
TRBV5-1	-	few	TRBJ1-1	CASSPGLDGTEAFF	TGCGCCAGCAGCCCCGGACTGGATGGCACTGAAGCTTTCTTT
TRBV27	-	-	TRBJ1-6	CASSLEGYNSPLHF	TGTGCCAGCAGTTTGGAGGGATATAATTCACCCCTCCACTTT